These 21 T cell receptor beta chains were all obtained from the same sample, sequenced in a study of blood T cell repertoires in COVID-19. Repertoires were generated with immunoSEQ multiplex PCR, while TCRdb's copy carries only in-frame clones and drops some. The data contain fewer than 300,000 clones, 83% of them seen just once; the ten biggest clones take up approximately 9%. Sequencing was done on a sample of peripheral blood. Receptors originate from a woman aged 45-59 years who had recovered from COVID-19.

The chain links TRBV4-3 to TRBJ1-3; D possibly corresponds to TRBD1 (5 bases). Germline lookup yields CDR1 LGHNA and CDR2 YSLEER. This CDR3 has 15 amino acids. The germline V and J ends were trimmed by 0 bases and 2 bases, with 8 bases remaining between them. The CDR3 is CASSQEGAPGNTIYF. The CDR3, as DNA: TGCGCCAGCAGCCAAGAAGGGGCGCCTGGAAACACCATATATTTT.

This rearrangement joins TRBV27 to TRBJ2-1; D is perhaps TRBD2 (5 bases). Per germline, CDR1 MNHEY and CDR2 SMNVEV (reference sequence). The ends were cut back, 2 bases at V and 0 bases at J, with 8 bases in the middle. The CDR3 runs to 15 residues. CDR3 nucleotide sequence: TGTGCCAGCAGTTTAGAGGGAAGCTCCTACAATGAGCAGTTCTTC. Its translation is CASSLEGSSYNEQFF.

This clone was counted only a few times. The CDR3 nucleotides read TGTGCCAGCAGATTTGGACAGGGGGCATGGTACGAGCAGTACTTC. Translating gives CASRFGQGAWYEQYF. The rearrangement links TRBV6-5 to TRBJ2-7, with 11 bases aligning to TRBD1. J gave up 4 bases and V 6 bases, and 8 bases lay outside the gene matches. The germline V gene has CDR1 MNHEY and CDR2 SVGAGI. This CDR3 is built from 15 residues.

The V and J genes are TRBV5-1 and TRBJ2-3; tentative D call: TRBD2 (6 bases). CDR3 size: 17 residues. Per germline, CDR1 SGHRS and CDR2 YFSETQ. V was cut by 0 bases and J by 2 bases, with 16 bases left in between. Here the CDR3 DNA reads TGCGCCAGCAGCTTGGCCGGTAGCGGCTCTTCCACAGATACGCAGTATTTT. Protein product: CASSLAGSGSSTDTQYF.

In its sample, this clone was seen once. This chain links TRBV7-2 with TRBJ1-4, with 7 bases identical to TRBD1. The V segment lost 1 base and the J segment 7 bases; nucleotides outside the gene matches: 6. This CDR3 has 15 residues. From germline, CDR1 is SGHTA and CDR2 FQGNSA. This chain's CDR3 is CASSLGGTVSEKLFF. CDR3 in DNA: TGTGCCAGCAGCTTAGGAGGGACAGTATCTGAAAAACTGTTTTTT.

The rearrangement joins TRBV19 to TRBJ2-1; 12 nucleotides align to TRBD1. The trim removed 4 bases at V and 9 bases at J, leaving 4 bases unmatched. The CDR3 covers 14 residues. Germline values: CDR1 LNHDA, CDR2 SQIVND (reference sequence). In nucleotides, the CDR3 is TGTGCCAGTAGTAGGGACAGGGGGCAGGGTGAGCAGTTCTTC. It translates to CASSRDRGQGEQFF.

This clone was counted a single time. V and J are TRBV20-1 and TRBJ1-2; D possibly corresponds to TRBD1 (5 bases). V gave up 6 bases and J gave up 3 bases, with 26 bases separating them. From germline, CDR1 is DFQATT and CDR2 SNEGSKA (reference sequence). The length of the CDR3 is 17 residues. The CDR3 sequence: CSASWVRDYRGDYGYTF. DNA of the CDR3: TGCAGTGCCAGTTGGGTTAGGGACTATAGGGGAGACTATGGCTACACCTTC.

This sequence joins TRBV11-1 and TRBJ1-1; perhaps TRBD1 as D (6 bases). Germline assignment: CDR1 SGHAT and CDR2 FQDESV (reference sequence). Trimming removed 1 base at V and 7 bases at J, with 10 bases between. CDR3 length: 13 residues. DNA for the CDR3: TGTGCCAGCAGCTTAGGGAAGGACAGTGAAGCTTTCTTT. Protein product: CASSLGKDSEAFF.

This clone was found a few times. V usage is TRBV6-2 or TRBV6-3 and J usage is TRBJ2-7; TRBD2 aligns across 15 bases. V gave up 6 bases and J gave up 3 bases; unmatched junction bases: 6. Germline V gives CDR1 MNHEY, CDR2 SVGEGT. This CDR3 is 16 amino acids long. The CDR3 is CASSGTSGGNVYEQYF. Written as DNA, the CDR3 is TGTGCCAGCAGCGGGACTAGCGGGGGGAACGTCTACGAGCAGTACTTC.

The CDR3 nucleotides are TGTGCCAGCTCACCAATTGTTAGGGGGCAAAACTATGGCTACACCTTC. Translation gives CASSPIVRGQNYGYTF. The J gene is TRBJ1-2, the V gene TRBV18; 7 bases agree with TRBD1. Germline V lookup: CDR1 KGHSH, CDR2 LQKENI. CDR3 length: 16 residues. Germline trimming cut 2 bases from V and 2 bases from J; bases unmatched to any gene: 8.

This chain connects TRBV7-3 to TRBJ2-3; 7 nucleotides line up with TRBD2. J gave up 1 base and V 3 bases, and 1 base lay outside the gene matches. Germline V lookup: CDR1 SGHTA, CDR2 FQGTGA. The CDR3 is made up of 14 amino acids. The CDR3: CASSFGGGTDTQYF. For the CDR3, the DNA is TGTGCCAGCAGCTTTGGGGGGGGCACAGATACGCAGTATTTT.

This clone was counted between two and nine times. The V call is TRBV5-4, the J call TRBJ1-6, with unresolved D. The V gene's germline CDR1 is SGHNT and CDR2 YYREEE (reference sequence). The V end lost 0 bases, the J end lost 9 bases, and 13 bases lay between the germline ends. The CDR3 loop spans 15 amino acids. CDR3 nucleotides: TGTGCCAGCAGCTTGGAGCCGGTCCGGGGTTCACCCCTCCACTTT. Protein sequence: CASSLEPVRGSPLHF.

The chain is built from TRBV29-1 and TRBJ1-4; 9 bases agree with TRBD1. The CDR3 is 14 amino acids. V trimming: 4 bases; J trimming: 4 bases; junction bases outside the gene matches: 4. Germline CDR1 and CDR2: SQVTM and ANQGSEA. CDR3 DNA: TGCAGCGTTGGGGGGACAGGGATTAATGAAAAACTGTTTTTT. Its translation: CSVGGTGINEKLFF.

The rearrangement links TRBV20-1 to TRBJ1-5, with 11 bases aligning to TRBD1. The ends lost 3 bases at V and 0 bases at J; junction bases unmatched: 10. The CDR3 loop spans 18 amino acids. Germline lookup yields CDR1 DFQATT and CDR2 SNEGSKA (reference sequence). This chain's CDR3 is CSASKPGQGVYSNQPQHF. DNA of the CDR3: TGCAGTGCTAGTAAACCGGGACAGGGGGTTTATAGCAATCAGCCCCAGCATTTT.

The rearrangement joins TRBV6-5 to TRBJ1-1; D perhaps matches TRBD1 (5 bases). Germline CDR1 is MNHEY and CDR2 is SVGAGI. The CDR3 extends over 13 amino acids. Deletions cut 10 bases from V and 6 bases from J, with 18 bases between. The CDR3 loop reads CATTFPGVAEAFF. The CDR3 nucleotides read TGTGCCACCACATTTCCGGGGGTCGCTGAAGCTTTCTTT.

The J gene is TRBJ2-7, the V gene TRBV30; maybe TRBD2 (6 bases). The germline V gene has CDR1 GTSNPN and CDR2 SVGIG (reference sequence). The CDR3 is 13 residues long. Trimming cost V 4 bases and J 2 bases, with 12 bases left between them. CDR3 loop: CAWISGLTYEQYF. The CDR3 DNA sequence: TGTGCCTGGATAAGCGGACTAACCTACGAGCAGTACTTC.

The J gene is TRBJ2-2, the V gene TRBV5-1, with 7 bases matching TRBD1. Trimming took 3 bases from V and 1 from J; bases not matched to a gene: 6. The CDR3 sequence is 16 residues long. Germline V gene sequence: CDR1 SGHRS, CDR2 YFSETQ. Written as DNA, the CDR3 is TGCGCCAGCAGCTCCGGACAGGTGATGAACACCGGGGAGCTGTTTTTT. Amino acids: CASSSGQVMNTGELFF. Using reference TRBV5-1 and TRBJ2-2 for the parts outside the CDR3, the full variable domain is KAGVTQTPRYLIKTRGQQVTLSCSPISGHRSVSWYQQTPGQGLQFLFEYFSETQRNKGNFPGRFSGRQFSNSRSEMNVSTLELGDSALYLCASSSGQVMNTGELFFGEGSRLTVL.

This clone was counted between two and nine times. The gene calls are TRBV28 and TRBJ2-5, with 10 bases identical to TRBD2. This CDR3 region has 15 residues. The V gene end was trimmed by 8 bases and the J gene end by 1 base; junction bases not matched to a gene: 7. The germline V gene has CDR1 MDHEN and CDR2 SYDVKM. DNA for the CDR3: TGTGCCAGCGGGGTTAGCGGGAGGCGCCAAGAGACCCAGTACTTC. It encodes CASGVSGRRQETQYF. Full variable domain (outside the CDR3, taken from reference TRBV28 and TRBJ2-5): DVKVTQSSRYLVKRTGEKVFLECVQDMDHENMFWYRQDPGLGLRLIYFSYDVKMKEKGDIPEGYSVSREKKERFSLILESASTNQTSMYLCASGVSGRRQETQYFGPGTRLLVL.

This clone has just a few counts. CDR3 sequence: CASSLTPRGTYEQYF. The DNA of the CDR3 is TGTGCCAGCAGTCTAACACCGCGGGGGACCTACGAGCAGTACTTC. V usage is TRBV27 and J usage is TRBJ2-7; TRBD2 matches at 7 bases. Germline V gene sequence: CDR1 MNHEY, CDR2 SMNVEV (reference sequence). V shed 5 bases and J 2 bases; nucleotides not matched to a gene: 9. This CDR3 has 15 amino acids.

V usage is TRBV4-2 and J usage is TRBJ2-7, with 7 positions matching TRBD1. Germline-derived CDR1 and CDR2 are LGHNA and YNFKEQ. V gave up 1 base and J gave up 0 bases; unmatched junction bases: 0. The CDR3 loop spans 14 amino acids. The CDR3 protein is CASSQGQGSYEQYF. CDR3 DNA: TGTGCCAGCAGCCAAGGACAGGGCTCCTACGAGCAGTACTTC.

The V and J genes are TRBV30 and TRBJ2-7, with 10 positions matching TRBD1. V lost 0 bases to trimming and J lost 9 bases; unmatched junction nucleotides: 5. This CDR3 is built from 13 residues. Germline V gene data show CDR1 as GTSNPN and CDR2 as SVGIG (reference sequence). The CDR3 sequence is CAWSVTGGAGQYF. As DNA, the CDR3 is TGTGCCTGGAGTGTGACAGGGGGCGCCGGGCAGTACTTC.